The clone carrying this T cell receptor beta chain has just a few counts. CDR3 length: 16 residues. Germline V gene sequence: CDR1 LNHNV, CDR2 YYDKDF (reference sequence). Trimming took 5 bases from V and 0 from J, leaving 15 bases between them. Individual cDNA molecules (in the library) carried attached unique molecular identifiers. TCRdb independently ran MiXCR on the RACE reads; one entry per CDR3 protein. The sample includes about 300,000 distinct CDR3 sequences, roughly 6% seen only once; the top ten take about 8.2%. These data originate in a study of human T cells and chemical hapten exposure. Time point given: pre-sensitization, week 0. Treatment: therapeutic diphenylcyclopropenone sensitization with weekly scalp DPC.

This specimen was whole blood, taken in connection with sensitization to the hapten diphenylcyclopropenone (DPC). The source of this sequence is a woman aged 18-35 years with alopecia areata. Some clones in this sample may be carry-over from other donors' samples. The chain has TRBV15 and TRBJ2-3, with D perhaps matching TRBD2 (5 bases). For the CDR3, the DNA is TGTGCCACCAGCTCCCCGGTAGCGCCTAGCACAGATACGCAGTATTTT. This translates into CATSSPVAPSTDTQYF.